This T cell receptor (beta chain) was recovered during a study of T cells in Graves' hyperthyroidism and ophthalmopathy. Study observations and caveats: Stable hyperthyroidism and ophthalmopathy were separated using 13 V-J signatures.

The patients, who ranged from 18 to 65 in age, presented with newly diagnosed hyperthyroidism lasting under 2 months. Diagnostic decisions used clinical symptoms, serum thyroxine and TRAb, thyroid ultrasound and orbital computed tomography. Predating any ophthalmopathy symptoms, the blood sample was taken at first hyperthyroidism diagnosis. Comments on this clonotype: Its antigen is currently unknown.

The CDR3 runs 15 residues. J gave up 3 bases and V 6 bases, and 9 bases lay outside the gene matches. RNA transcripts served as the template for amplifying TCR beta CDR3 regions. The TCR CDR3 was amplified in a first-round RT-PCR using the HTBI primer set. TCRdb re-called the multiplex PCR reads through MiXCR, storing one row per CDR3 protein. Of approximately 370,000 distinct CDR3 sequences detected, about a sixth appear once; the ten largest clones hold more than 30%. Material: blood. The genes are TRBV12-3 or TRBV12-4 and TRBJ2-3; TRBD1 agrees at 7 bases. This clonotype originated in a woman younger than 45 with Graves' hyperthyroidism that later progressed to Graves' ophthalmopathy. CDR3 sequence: CASRLRGRVTDTQYF. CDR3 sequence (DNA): TGTGCCAGCAGACTAAGGGGGCGGGTAACAGATACGCAGTATTTT.